This T cell receptor (beta chain) was sequenced for a study of early T cells in non-severe SARS-CoV-2 infection. Turning to the study itself: Bulk RNA from unsorted whole blood was sequenced; chains were unpaired.

In the library, individual cDNA molecules carried attached unique molecular identifiers. TCRdb reanalysed the 5' RACE reads using MiXCR and keeps one entry per CDR3 protein. The table has roughly 27,000 distinct CDR3 sequences, 4% to 5% seen once. There are many counts of this clonotype. CDR3 length: 15 residues. Germline CDR1 reads KGHSH; CDR2 reads LQKENI. Trimming took off 4 bases at V and 5 bases at J, with 17 bases between the two ends. Sequenced sample: whole blood. This sequence originates from an adult who was a healthcare worker with PCR-confirmed SARS-CoV-2 infection or an uninfected control (not recorded which). The rearrangement joins TRBV18 to TRBJ1-1; TRBD1 might be the D (6 bases). This CDR3 is CASSQTPGAGTEAFF. As DNA, the CDR3 is TGTGCCAGCTCACAAACCCCGGGGGCAGGAACTGAAGCTTTCTTT.